The present entry profiles one T cell receptor beta chain with its context. These data are taken from a study of T-cell reconstitution after alpha-beta-depleted transplantation in children. Using unique molecular identifiers, the investigators prepared the TCRbeta library. TCRdb re-called the PCR reads through MiXCR, storing one row per CDR3 protein. The sample consists of approximately 350,000 distinct CDR3 sequences, about an eighth of them appearing once. This CDR3 has 13 amino acids. Between the trimmed V and J ends, which lost 4 bases and 4 bases, there was a span of 9 bases. Germline CDR1 reads SGHTS; CDR2 reads YDEGEE.

The TCR comes from a human donor who donated a stem cell graft to a child with Fanconi anemia. The sample in question was PBMCs, obtained from the stem cell graft. The rearrangement uses TRBV5-8 and TRBJ2-1; D gene unclear. The CDR3 nucleotides are TGTGCCAGCAGCCGGGCACAGTACAATGAGCAGTTCTTC. As protein: CASSRAQYNEQFF.